This T cell receptor beta chain is from a study of spatial heterogeneity in lung cancer. Study context: There were consistently more beta-chain sequences detected than alpha-chain sequences.

This clonotype showed up just a few times. Time point here: sample taken at primary tumor resection. Tumor, nontumor lung or frozen PBMC supplied whole RNA that was sequenced unsorted. Germline V CDR1 and CDR2: DFQATT, SNEGSKA (reference sequence). V gave up 6 bases and J gave up 1 base; unmatched junction bases: 7. The CDR3 is made up of 14 amino acids. TCRdb used MiXCR to reprocess the 5' RACE reads, holding one entry per CDR3 protein. This table has 45,000 to 55,000 distinct CDR3 sequences, around 5.2% appearing once. This chain connects TRBV20-1 to TRBJ1-2, with TRBD1 identical over 8 bases. The TCR originated in a male donor with early-stage non-small cell lung cancer. The sample in question was PBMCs, obtained at surgery. The CDR3 is CSAPEQGDNYGYTF. The CDR3 DNA follows: TGCAGTGCGCCGGAACAGGGGGATAACTATGGCTACACCTTC.